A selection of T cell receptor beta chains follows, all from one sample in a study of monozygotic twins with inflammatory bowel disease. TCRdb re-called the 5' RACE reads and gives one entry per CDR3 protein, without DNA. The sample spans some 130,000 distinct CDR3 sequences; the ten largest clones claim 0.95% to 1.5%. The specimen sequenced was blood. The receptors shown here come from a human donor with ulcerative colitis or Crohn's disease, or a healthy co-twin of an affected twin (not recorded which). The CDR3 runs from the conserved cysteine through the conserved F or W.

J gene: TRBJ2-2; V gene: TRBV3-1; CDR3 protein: CASSSGSKITGELFF
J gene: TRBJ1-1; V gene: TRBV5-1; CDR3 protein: CASSYSALTETTEAFF
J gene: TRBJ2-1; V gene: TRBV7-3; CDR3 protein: CASSLSAGTPNEQFF
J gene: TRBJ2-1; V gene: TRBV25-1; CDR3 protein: CASSELGGNGYNEQFF
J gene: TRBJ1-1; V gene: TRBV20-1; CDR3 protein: CSARDLSRSEGRTEVFF
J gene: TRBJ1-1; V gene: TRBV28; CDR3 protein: CASSFMNTEAFF
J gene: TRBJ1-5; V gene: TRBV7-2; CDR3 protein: CASRGSNQPQHF
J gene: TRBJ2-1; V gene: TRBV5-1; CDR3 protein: CASSFDNEQFF
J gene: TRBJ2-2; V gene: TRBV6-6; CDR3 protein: CASSYKQNTGELFF
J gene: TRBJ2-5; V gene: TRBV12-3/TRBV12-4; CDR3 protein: CASRDSGTGETQYF
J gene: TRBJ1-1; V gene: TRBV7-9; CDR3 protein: CASSAWDGWNTEAFF
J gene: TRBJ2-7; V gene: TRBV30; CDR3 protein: CAWSILASSSYEQYF
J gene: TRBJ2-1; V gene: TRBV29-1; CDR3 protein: CSVPRGFNEQFF
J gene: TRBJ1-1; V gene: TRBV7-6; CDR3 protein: CASSDARRGNTEAFF
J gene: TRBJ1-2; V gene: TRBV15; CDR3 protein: CATSRDLFGGQSYGYTF
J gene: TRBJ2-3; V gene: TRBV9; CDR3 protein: CASSPPGTSGSPRGDTQYF
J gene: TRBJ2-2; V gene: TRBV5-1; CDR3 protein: CASRLLLVGSTEELFF
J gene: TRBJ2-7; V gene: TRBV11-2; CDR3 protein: CASSLWSWVASGRPYEQYF